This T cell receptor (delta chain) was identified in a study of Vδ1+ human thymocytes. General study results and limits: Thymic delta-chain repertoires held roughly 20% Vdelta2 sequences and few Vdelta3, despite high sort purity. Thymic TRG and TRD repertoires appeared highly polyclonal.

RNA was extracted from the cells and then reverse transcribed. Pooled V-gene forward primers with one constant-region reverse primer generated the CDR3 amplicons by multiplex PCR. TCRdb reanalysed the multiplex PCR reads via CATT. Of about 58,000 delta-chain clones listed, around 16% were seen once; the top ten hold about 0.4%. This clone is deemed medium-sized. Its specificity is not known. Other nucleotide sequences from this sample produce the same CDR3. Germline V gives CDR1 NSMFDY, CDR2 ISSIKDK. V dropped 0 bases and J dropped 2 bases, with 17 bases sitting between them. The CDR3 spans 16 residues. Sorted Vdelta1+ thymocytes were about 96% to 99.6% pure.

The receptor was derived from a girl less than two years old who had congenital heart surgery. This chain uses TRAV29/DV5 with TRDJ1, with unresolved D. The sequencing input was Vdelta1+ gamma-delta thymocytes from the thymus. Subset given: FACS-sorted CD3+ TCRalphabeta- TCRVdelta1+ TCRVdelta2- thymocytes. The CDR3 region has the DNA TGTGCAGCAAGCGTACCTCAAACGGCACGGACCGATAAACTCATCTTT. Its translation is CAASVPQTARTDKLIF. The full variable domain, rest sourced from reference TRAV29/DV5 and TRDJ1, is DQQVKQNSPSLSVQEGRISILNCDYTNSMFDYFLWYKKYPAEGPTFLISISSIKDKNEDGRFTVFLNKSAKHLSLHIVPSQPGDSAVYFCAASVPQTARTDKLIFGKGTRVTVEP.